This TCR beta chain derives from a study of T cells in Graves' hyperthyroidism and ophthalmopathy. This CDR3 is built from 16 residues. CDR1 and CDR2 from the germline V gene are SGHKS and YYEKEE (reference sequence). V was cut by 4 bases and J by 5 bases, with 19 bases left in between. RNA transcripts yielded amplified TCR beta CDR3 regions. The HTBI primer set served for first-round RT-PCR of the TCR CDR3. Each CDR3 protein gets one entry after TCRdb re-called the multiplex PCR reads with MiXCR. The sample records about 290,000 distinct CDR3 sequences, roughly 17% being singletons. General study findings and limits: Ophthalmopathy was separated from stable hyperthyroidism by a 13 V-J model.

This clonotype was counted many times. The antigen remains unidentified. The receptor's source is a young man with Graves' hyperthyroidism. Sequencing input: blood. The V and J genes are TRBV5-5 and TRBJ2-1, with TRBD2 as a possible D gene (5 bases). Here the CDR3 DNA reads TGTGCCAGCAGCCCTGGACTCTCGGGGTTCGACAATGAGCAGTTCTTC. Protein: CASSPGLSGFDNEQFF.